This T cell receptor beta chain came from a study of molecular identifiers for immune sequencing clone quantification. CDR3 length: 13 amino acids. Germline lookup yields CDR1 ENHRY and CDR2 SYGVKD. V gave up 2 bases and J gave up 2 bases, with 5 bases separating them. This clonotype was picked up many times. TCRdb fed the PCR reads into MiXCR, producing one record per CDR3 protein. Among 460,000 or so distinct CDR3 sequences listed, over 20% were seen once. The sequencing sample was made of naive CD8+ T cells from blood, with Jurkat cell RNA spiked in. The subset here: FACS-sorted CD8+CD4-CCR7+CD45RA+ naive T cells. This chain joins TRBV10-3 and TRBJ2-3; no firm D call. The receptor's source is a human donor in good health. Some libraries in this study had Jurkat cell RNA spiked in. CDR3 sequence reads: CAISEPDTDTQYF. The CDR3 nucleotides read TGTGCCATCAGTGAGCCAGACACAGATACGCAGTATTTT.